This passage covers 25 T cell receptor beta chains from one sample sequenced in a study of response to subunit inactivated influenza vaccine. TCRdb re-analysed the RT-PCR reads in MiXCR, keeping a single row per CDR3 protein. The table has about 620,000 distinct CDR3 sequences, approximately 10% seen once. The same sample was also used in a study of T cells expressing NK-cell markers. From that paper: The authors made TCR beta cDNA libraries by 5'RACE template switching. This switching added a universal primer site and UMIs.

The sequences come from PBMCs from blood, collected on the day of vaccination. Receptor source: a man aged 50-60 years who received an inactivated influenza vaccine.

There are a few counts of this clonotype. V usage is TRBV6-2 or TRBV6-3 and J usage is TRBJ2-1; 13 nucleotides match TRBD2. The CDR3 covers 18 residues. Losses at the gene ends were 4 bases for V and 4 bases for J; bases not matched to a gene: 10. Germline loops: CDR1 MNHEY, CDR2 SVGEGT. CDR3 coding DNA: TGTGCCAGCAGTTCACGACTAGCGGGGGGCCAAGCATACAATGAGCAGTTCTTC. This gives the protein CASSSRLAGGQAYNEQFF.

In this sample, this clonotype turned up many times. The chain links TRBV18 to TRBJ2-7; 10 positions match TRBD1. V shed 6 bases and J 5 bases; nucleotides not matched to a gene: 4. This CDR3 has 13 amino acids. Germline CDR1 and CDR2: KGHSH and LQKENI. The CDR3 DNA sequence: TGTGCCAGCTCGTCCGGGACAGGGGACGAGCAGTACTTC. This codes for CASSSGTGDEQYF.

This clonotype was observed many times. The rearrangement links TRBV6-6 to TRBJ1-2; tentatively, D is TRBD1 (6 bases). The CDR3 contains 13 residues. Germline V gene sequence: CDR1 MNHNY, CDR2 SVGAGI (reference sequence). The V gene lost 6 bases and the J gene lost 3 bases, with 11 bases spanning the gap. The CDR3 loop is CASRKGGDYGYTF. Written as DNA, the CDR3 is TGTGCCAGCAGAAAAGGGGGTGACTATGGCTACACCTTC.

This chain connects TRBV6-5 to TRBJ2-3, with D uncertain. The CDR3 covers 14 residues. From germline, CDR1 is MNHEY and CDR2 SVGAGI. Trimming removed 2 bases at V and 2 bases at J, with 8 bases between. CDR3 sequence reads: CASSYNSYTDTQYF. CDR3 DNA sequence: TGTGCCAGCAGTTACAACAGCTACACAGATACGCAGTATTTT.

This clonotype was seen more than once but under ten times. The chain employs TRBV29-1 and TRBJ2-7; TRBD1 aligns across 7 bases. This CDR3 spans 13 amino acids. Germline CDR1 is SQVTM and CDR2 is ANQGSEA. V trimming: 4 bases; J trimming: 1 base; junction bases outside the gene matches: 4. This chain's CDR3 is CSVGQGVSYEQYF. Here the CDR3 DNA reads TGCAGCGTTGGACAGGGTGTATCCTACGAGCAGTACTTC.

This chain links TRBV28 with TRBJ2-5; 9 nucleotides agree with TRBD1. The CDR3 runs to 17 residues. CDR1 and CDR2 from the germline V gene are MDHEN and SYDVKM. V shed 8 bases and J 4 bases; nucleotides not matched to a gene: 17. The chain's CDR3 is CASPPPTGTGRIETQYF. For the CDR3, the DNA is TGTGCCAGCCCACCCCCCACCGGGACAGGGCGAATAGAGACCCAGTACTTC.

In nucleotides, the CDR3 is TGTGCCAGCTCAGAGGGGACGGTATCCTACGAGCAGTACTTC. This sequence encodes CASSEGTVSYEQYF. The chain combines TRBV18 with TRBJ2-7; D is possibly TRBD1 or TRBD2 (5 bases each). The CDR3 has 14 residues. Germline V CDR1 and CDR2: KGHSH, LQKENI. V was shortened by 5 bases and J by 1 base, with 12 bases between the two germline ends.

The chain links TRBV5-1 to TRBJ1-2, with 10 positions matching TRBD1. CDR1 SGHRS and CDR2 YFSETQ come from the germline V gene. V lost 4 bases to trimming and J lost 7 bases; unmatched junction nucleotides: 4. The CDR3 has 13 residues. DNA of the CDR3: TGCGCCAGCAGCCCCGGGACAGGGGTTGGCTACACCTTC. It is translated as CASSPGTGVGYTF.

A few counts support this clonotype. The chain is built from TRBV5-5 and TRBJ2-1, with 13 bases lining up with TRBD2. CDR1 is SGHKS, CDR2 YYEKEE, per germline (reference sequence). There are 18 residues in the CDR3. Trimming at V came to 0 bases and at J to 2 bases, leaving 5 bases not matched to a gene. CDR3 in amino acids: CASSLGLAGGQAYNEQFF. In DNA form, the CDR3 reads TGTGCCAGCAGCTTGGGACTAGCGGGGGGCCAAGCCTACAATGAGCAGTTCTTC.

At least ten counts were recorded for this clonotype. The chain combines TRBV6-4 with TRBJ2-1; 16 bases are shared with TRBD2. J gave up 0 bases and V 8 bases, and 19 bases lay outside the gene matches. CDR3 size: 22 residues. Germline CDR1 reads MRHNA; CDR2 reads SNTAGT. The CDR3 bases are TGTGCCAGCCGTCCCAGGCCGCCGGGACTAGCGGGAGGGGGAAGCTCCTACAATGAGCAGTTCTTC. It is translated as CASRPRPPGLAGGGSSYNEQFF.

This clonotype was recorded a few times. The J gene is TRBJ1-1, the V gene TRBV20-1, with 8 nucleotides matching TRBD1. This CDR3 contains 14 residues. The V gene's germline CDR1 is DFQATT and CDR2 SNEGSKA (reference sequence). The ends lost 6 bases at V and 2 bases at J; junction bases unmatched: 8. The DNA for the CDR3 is TGCAGTGCCAGGAAGGACAGGGTAAACACTGAAGCTTTCTTT. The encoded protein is CSARKDRVNTEAFF.

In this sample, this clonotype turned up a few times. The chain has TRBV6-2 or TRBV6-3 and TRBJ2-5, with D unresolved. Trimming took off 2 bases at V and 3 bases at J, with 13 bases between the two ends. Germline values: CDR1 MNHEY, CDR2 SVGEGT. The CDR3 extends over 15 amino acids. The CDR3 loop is CASSYLSRIEETQYF. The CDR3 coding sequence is TGTGCCAGCAGTTACCTGAGCAGAATTGAAGAGACCCAGTACTTC.

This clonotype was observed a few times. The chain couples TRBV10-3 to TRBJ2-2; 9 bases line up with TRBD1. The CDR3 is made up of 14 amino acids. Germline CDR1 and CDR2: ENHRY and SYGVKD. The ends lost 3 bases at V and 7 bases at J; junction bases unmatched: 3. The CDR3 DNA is TGTGCCATCAGTGAACAGGGGGCTCGCGGGGAGCTGTTTTTT. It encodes CAISEQGARGELFF.

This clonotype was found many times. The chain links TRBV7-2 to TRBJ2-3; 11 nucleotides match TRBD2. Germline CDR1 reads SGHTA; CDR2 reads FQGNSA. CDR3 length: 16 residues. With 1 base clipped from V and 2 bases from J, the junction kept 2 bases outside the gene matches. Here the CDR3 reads CASSLGLAGFTDTQYF. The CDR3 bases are TGTGCCAGCAGCTTAGGACTAGCGGGGTTCACAGATACGCAGTATTTT.

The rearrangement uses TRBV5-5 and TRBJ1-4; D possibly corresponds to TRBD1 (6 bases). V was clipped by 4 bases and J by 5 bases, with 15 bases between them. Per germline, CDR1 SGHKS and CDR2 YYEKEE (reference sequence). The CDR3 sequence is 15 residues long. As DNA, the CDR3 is TGTGCCAGCAGCACCCAACAGGGAGGGAATGAAAAACTGTTTTTT. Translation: CASSTQQGGNEKLFF.

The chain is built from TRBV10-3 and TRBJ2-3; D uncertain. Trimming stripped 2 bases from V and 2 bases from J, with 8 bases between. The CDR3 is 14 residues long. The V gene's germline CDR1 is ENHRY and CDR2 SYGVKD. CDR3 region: CAISEGGSTDTQYF. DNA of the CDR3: TGTGCCATCAGTGAGGGTGGGTCCACAGATACGCAGTATTTT.

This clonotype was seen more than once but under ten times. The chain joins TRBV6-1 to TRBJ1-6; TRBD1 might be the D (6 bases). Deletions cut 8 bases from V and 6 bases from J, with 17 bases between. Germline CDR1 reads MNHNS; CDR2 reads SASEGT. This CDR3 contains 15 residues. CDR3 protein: CASYRMTGTNSPLHF. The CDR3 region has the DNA TGTGCCAGCTACCGAATGACAGGAACTAATTCACCCCTCCACTTT.

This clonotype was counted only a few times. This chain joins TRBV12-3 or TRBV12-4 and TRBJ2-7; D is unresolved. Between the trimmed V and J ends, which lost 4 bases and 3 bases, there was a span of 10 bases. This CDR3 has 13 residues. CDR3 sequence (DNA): TGTGCCAGCAGTTCCACCGCGCGCTACGAGCAGTACTTC. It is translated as CASSSTARYEQYF.

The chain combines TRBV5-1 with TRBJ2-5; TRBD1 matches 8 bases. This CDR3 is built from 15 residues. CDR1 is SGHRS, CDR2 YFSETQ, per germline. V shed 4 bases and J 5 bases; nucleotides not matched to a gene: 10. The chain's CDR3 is CASSTIGQGSETQYF. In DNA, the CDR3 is TGCGCCAGCAGCACGATAGGACAGGGCTCGGAGACCCAGTACTTC.

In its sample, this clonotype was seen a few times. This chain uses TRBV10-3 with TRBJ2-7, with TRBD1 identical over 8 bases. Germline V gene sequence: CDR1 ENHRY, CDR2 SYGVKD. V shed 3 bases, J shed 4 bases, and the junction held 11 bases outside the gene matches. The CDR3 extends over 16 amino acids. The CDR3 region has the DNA TGTGCCATCAGTGACATCGGGCCAGGGGGCATTTACGAGCAGTACTTC. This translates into CAISDIGPGGIYEQYF.

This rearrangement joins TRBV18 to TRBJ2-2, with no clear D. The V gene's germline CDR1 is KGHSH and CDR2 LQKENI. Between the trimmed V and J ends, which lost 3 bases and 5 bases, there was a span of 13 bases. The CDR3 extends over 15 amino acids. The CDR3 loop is CASSPDGTRTGELFF. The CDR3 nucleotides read TGTGCCAGCTCACCCGACGGAACCCGGACCGGGGAGCTGTTTTTT. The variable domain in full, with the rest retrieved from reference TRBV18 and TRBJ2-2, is NAGVMQNPRHLVRRRGQEARLRCSPMKGHSHVYWYRQLPEEGLKFMVYLQKENIIDESGMPKERFSAEFPKEGPSILRIQQVVRGDSAAYFCASSPDGTRTGELFFGEGSRLTVL.

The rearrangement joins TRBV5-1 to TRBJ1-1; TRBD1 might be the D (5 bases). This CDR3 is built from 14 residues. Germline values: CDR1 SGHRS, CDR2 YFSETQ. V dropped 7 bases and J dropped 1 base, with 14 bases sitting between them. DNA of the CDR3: TGCGCCAGCGCCCCAAGGGGCCCGAACACTGAAGCTTTCTTT. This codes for CASAPRGPNTEAFF.

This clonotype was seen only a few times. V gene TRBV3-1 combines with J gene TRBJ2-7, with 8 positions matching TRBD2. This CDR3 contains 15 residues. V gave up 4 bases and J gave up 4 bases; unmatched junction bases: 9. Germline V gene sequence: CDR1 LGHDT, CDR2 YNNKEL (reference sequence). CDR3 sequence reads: CASSRPGREAYEQYF. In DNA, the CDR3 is TGTGCCAGCAGCCGACCGGGGCGGGAGGCATACGAGCAGTACTTC.

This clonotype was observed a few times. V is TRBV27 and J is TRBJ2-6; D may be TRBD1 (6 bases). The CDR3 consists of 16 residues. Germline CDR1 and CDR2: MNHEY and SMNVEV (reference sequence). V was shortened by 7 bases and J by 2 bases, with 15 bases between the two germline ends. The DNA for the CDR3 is TGTGCCAGCACCCTAAGGGGGATGGCTGGGGCCAACGTCCTGACTTTC. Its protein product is CASTLRGMAGANVLTF.

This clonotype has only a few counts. In nucleotides, the CDR3 is TGTGCCAGCCGCCCCCTAGCGGGAGGGCCGAAAGAGCAGTACTTC. Its translation is CASRPLAGGPKEQYF. V usage is TRBV27 and J usage is TRBJ2-7; 12 nucleotides align to TRBD2. CDR3 length equals 15 residues. Germline V gene lookup returns CDR1 MNHEY and CDR2 SMNVEV (reference sequence). Germline trimming cut 8 bases from V and 7 bases from J; bases unmatched to any gene: 12.